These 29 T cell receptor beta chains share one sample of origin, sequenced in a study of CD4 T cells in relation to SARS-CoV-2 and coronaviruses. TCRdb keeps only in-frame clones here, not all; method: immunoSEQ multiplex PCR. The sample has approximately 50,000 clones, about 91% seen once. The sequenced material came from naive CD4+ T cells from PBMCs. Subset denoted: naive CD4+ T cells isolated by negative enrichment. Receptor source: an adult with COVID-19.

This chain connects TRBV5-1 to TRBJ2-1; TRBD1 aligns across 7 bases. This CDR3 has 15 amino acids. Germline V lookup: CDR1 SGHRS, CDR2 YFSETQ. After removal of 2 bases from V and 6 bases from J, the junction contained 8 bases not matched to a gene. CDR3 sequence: CASSLGTVSLNEQFF. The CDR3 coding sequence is TGCGCCAGCAGCTTAGGGACAGTCTCTCTCAATGAGCAGTTCTTC.

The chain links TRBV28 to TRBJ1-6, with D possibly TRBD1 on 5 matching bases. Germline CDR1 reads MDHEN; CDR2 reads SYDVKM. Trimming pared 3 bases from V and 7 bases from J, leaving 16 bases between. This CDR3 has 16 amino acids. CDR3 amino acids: CASSLSRQGQNSPLHF. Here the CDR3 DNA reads TGTGCCAGCAGTTTGTCGCGGCAGGGCCAGAATTCACCCCTCCACTTT.

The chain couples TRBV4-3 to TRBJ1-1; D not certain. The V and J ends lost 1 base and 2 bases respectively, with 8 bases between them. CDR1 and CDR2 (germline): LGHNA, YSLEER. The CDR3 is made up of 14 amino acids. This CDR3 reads CASSQVPRNTEAFF. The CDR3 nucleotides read TGCGCCAGCAGCCAAGTCCCCAGAAACACTGAAGCTTTCTTT.

The CDR3 reads CASSQGSGRTTDTQYF. CDR3 DNA sequence: TGTGCCAGCAGCCAGGGAAGCGGGAGGACAACAGATACGCAGTATTTT. The gene calls are TRBV4-2 and TRBJ2-3; 9 bases fit TRBD2. The germline CDR1 and CDR2 sequences are LGHNA and YNFKEQ. The CDR3 is 16 residues long. V shed 3 bases, J shed 3 bases, and the junction held 7 bases outside the gene matches.

The CDR3 loop reads CASSSQEYSNQPQHF. CDR3 bases: TGTGCCAGCAGCTCCCAGGAGTATAGCAATCAGCCCCAGCATTTT. The chain links TRBV7-8 to TRBJ1-5; unclear D gene. The CDR3 totals 15 residues. The germline V gene encodes CDR1 SGHVS and CDR2 FQNEAQ. Trimming left V 4 bases short and J 0 bases short, with 10 bases between.

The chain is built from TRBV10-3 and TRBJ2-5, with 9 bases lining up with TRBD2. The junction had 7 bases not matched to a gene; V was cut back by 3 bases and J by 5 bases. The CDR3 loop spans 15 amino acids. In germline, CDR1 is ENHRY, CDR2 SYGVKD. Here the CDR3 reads CAISDGGRAGETQYF. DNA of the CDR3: TGTGCCATCAGTGACGGCGGGAGGGCCGGGGAGACCCAGTACTTC.

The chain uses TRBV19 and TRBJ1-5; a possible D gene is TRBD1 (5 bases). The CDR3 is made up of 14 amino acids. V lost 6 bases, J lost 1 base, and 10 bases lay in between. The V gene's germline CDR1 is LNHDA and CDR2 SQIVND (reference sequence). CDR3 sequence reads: CASRVGGSNQPQHF. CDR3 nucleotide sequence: TGTGCCAGTAGGGTCGGGGGGAGCAATCAGCCCCAGCATTTT. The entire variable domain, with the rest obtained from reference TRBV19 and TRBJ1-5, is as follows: DGGITQSPKYLFRKEGQNVTLSCEQNLNHDAMYWYRQDPGQGLRLIYYSQIVNDFQKGDIAEGYSVSREKKESFPLTVTSAQKNPTAFYLCASRVGGSNQPQHFGDGTRLSIL.

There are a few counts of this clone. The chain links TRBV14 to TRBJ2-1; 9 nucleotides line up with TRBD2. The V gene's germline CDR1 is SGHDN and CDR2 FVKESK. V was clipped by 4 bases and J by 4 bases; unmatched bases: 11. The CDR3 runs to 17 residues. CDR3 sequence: CASSPTEGAGGYNEQFF. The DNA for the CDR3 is TGTGCCAGCAGCCCCACCGAGGGAGCGGGAGGTTACAATGAGCAGTTCTTC. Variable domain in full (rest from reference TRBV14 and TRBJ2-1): EAGVTQFPSHSVIEKGQTVTLRCDPISGHDNLYWYRRVMGKEIKFLLHFVKESKQDESGMPNNRFLAERTGGTYSTLKVQPAELEDSGVYFCASSPTEGAGGYNEQFFGPGTRLTVL.

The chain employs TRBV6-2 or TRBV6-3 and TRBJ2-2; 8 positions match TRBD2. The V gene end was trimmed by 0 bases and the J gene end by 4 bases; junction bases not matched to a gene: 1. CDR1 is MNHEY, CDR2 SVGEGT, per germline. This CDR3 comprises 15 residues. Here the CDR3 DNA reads TGTGCCAGCAGTTACTCAAGCGGGAGCACCGGGGAGCTGTTTTTT. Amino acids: CASSYSSGSTGELFF.

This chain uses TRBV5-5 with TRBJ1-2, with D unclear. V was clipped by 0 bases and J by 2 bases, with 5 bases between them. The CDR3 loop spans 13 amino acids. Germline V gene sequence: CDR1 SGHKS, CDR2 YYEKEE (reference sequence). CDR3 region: CASSLDINYGYTF. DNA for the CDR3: TGTGCCAGCAGCTTGGACATAAACTATGGCTACACCTTC.

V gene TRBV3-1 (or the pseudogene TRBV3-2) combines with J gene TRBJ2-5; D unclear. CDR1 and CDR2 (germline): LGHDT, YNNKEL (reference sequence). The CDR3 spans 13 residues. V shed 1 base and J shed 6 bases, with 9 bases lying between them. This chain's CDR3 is CASSQAALKTQYF. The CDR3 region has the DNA TGTGCCAGCAGCCAAGCAGCGTTAAAGACCCAGTACTTC.

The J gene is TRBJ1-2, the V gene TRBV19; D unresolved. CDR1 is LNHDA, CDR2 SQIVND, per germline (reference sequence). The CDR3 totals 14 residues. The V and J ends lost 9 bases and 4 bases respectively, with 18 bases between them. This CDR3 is CASRQVPDLYGYTF. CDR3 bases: TGTGCCAGCCGTCAAGTCCCGGACCTCTATGGCTACACCTTC.

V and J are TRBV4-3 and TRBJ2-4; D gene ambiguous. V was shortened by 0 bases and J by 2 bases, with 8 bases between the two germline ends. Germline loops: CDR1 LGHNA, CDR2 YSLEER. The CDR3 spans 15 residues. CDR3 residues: CASSQDGLTKNIQYF. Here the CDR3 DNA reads TGCGCCAGCAGCCAAGATGGGCTTACCAAAAACATTCAGTACTTC.

CDR3 bases: TGTGCCAGCACCGAGCGGGCGCACTCATCCAATGAGCAGTTCTTC. Protein product: CASTERAHSSNEQFF. V gene TRBV2 combines with J gene TRBJ2-1; weak D call: TRBD2 (6 bases). CDR1 and CDR2 from the germline V gene are SNHLY and FYNNEI. With 7 bases removed from V and 6 bases from J, the gap between germline ends came to 19 bases. This CDR3 spans 15 amino acids.

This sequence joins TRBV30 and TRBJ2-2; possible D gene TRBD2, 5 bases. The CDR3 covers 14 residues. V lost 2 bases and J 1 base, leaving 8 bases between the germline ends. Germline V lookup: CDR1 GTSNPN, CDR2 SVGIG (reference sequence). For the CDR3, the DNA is TGTGCCTGGAGTCGAGGGTTGAACACCGGGGAGCTGTTTTTT. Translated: CAWSRGLNTGELFF.

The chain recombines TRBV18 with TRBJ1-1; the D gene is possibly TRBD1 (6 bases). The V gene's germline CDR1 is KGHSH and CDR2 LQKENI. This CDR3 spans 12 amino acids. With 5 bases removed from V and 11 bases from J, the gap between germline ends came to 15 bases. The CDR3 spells CASSTNREQAFF. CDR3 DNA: TGTGCCAGCTCAACTAACAGGGAGCAGGCTTTCTTT.

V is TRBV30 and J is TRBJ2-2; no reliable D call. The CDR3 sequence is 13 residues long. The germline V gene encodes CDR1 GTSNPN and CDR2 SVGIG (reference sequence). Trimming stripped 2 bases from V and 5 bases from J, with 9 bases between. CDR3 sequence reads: CAWSFPLTGELFF. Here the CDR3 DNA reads TGTGCCTGGAGTTTTCCATTAACCGGGGAGCTGTTTTTT.

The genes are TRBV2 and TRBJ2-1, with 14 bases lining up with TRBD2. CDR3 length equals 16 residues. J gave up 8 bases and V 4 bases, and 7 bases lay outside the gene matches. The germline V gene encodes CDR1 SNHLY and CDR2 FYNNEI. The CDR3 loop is CASSATTSGRADEQFF. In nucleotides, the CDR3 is TGTGCCAGCAGTGCTACGACTAGCGGGAGGGCCGATGAGCAGTTCTTC.

The CDR3 sequence: CASKGRGANEKLFF. CDR3 DNA: TGTGCCAGCAAAGGCCGGGGCGCTAATGAAAAACTGTTTTTT. The rearrangement joins TRBV2 to TRBJ1-4; possible D gene TRBD1, 5 bases. There are 14 residues in the CDR3. V lost 7 bases, J lost 3 bases, and 12 bases lay in between. Germline CDR1 reads SNHLY; CDR2 reads FYNNEI.

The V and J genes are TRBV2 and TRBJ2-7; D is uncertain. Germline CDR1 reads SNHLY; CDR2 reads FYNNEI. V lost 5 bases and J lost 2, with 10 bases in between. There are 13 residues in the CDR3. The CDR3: CASSKEGTYEQYF. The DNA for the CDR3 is TGTGCCAGCAGTAAGGAAGGGACCTACGAGCAGTACTTC.

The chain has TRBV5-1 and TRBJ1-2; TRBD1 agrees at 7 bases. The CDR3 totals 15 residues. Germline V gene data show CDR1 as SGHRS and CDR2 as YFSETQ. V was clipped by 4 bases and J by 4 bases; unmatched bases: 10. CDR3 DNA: TGCGCCAGCAGCCCCTACGTAGGACAGGCCTATGGCTACACCTTC. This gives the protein CASSPYVGQAYGYTF. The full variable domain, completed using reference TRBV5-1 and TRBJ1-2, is KAGVTQTPRYLIKTRGQQVTLSCSPISGHRSVSWYQQTPGQGLQFLFEYFSETQRNKGNFPGRFSGRQFSNSRSEMNVSTLELGDSALYLCASSPYVGQAYGYTFGSGTRLTVV.

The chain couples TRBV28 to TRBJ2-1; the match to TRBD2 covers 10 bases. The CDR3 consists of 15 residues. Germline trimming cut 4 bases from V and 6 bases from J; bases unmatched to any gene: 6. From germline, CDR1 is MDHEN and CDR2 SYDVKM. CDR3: CASSSLAGGFNEQFF. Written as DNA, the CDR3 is TGTGCCAGCAGTTCCTTAGCGGGAGGCTTCAATGAGCAGTTCTTC.

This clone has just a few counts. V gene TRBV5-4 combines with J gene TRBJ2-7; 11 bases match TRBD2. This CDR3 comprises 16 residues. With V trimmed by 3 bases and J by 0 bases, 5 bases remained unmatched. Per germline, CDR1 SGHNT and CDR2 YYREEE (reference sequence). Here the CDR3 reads CASSSASGRSSYEQYF. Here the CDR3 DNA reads TGTGCCAGCAGCTCAGCTAGCGGGAGGAGCTCCTACGAGCAGTACTTC. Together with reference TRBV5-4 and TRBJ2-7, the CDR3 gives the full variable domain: ETGVTQSPTHLIKTRGQQVTLRCSSQSGHNTVSWYQQALGQGPQFIFQYYREEENGRGNFPPRFSGLQFPNYSSELNVNALELDDSALYLCASSSASGRSSYEQYFGPGTRLTVT.

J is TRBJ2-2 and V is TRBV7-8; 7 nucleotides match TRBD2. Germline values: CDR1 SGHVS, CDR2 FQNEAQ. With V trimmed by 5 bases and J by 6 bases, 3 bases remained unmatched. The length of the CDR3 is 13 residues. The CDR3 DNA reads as TGTGCCAGCAGCCCGGCGGGGGCCGGGGAGCTGTTTTTT. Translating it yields CASSPAGAGELFF.

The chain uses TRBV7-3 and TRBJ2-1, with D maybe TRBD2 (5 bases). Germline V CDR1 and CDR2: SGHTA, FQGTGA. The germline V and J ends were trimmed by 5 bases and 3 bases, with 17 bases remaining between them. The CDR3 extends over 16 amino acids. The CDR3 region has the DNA TGTGCCAGCAGCCTCAACTCCCCGGCGGGCTACAATGAGCAGTTCTTC. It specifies CASSLNSPAGYNEQFF.

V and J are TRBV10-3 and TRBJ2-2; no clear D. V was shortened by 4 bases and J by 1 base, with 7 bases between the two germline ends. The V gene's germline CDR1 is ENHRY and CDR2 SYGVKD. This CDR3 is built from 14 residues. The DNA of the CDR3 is TGTGCCATCAGTGCGGACCAGAACACCGGGGAGCTGTTTTTT. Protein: CAISADQNTGELFF.

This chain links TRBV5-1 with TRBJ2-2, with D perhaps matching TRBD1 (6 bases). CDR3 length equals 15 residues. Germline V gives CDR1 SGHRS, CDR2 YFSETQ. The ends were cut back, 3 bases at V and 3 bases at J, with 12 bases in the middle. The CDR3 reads CASSSSQGHTGELFF. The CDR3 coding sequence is TGCGCCAGCAGCTCTTCACAGGGTCACACCGGGGAGCTGTTTTTT.

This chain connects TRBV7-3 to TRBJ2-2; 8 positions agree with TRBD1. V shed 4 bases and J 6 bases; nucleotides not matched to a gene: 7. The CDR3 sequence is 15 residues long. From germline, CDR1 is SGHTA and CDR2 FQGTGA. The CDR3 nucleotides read TGTGCCAGCAGCTACGGACAGGGAAGGGCCGGGGAGCTGTTTTTT. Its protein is CASSYGQGRAGELFF. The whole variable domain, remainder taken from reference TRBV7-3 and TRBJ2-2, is GAGVSQTPSNKVTEKGKYVELRCDPISGHTALYWYRQSLGQGPEFLIYFQGTGAADDSGLPNDRFFAVRPEGSVSTLKIQRTERGDSAVYLCASSYGQGRAGELFFGEGSRLTVL.

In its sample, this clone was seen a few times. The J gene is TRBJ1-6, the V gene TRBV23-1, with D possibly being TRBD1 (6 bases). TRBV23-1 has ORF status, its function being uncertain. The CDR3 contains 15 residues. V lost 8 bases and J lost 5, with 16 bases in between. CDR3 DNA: TGCGCCAGCTCACAAGCAGGGGCAGATAATTCACCCCTCCACTTT. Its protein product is CASSQAGADNSPLHF.